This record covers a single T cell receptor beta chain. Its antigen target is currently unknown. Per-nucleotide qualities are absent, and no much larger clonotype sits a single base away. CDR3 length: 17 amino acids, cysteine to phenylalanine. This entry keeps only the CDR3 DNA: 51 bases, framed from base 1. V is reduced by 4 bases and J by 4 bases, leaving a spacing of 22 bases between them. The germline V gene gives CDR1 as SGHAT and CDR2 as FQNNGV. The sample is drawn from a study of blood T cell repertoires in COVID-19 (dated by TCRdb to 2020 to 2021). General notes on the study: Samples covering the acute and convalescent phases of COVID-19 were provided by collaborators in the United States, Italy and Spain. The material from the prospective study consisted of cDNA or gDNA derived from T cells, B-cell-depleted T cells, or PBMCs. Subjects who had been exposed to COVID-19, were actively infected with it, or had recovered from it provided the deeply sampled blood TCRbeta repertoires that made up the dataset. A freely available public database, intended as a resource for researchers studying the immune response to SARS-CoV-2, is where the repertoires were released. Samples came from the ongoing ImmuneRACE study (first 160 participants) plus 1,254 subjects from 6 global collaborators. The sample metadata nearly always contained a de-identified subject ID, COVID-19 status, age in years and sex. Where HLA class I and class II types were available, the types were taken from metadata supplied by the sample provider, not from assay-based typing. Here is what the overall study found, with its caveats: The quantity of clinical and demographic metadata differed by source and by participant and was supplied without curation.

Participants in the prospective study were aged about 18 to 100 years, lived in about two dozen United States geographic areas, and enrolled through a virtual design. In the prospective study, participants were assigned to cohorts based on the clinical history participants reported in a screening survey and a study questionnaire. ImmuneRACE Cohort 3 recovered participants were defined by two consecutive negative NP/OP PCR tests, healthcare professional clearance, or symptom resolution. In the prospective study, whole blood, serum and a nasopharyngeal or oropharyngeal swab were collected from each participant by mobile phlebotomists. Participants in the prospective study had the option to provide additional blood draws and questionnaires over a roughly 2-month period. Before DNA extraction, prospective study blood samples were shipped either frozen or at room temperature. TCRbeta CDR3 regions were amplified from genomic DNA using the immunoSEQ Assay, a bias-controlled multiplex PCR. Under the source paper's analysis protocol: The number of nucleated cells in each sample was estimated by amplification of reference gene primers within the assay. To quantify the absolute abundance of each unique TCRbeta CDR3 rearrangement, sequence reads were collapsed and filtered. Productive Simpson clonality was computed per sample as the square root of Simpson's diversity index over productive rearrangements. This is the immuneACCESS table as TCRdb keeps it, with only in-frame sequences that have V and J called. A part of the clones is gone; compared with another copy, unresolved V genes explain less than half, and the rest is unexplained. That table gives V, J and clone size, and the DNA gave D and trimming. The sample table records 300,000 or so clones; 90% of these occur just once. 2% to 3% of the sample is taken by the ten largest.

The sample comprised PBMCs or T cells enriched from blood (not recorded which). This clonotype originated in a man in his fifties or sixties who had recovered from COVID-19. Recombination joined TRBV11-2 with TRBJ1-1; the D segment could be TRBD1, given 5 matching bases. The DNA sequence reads TGTGCCAGCAGCTCTGAGGGACTACGAGTAAGAGGCACTGAAGCTTTCTTT. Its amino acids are CASSSEGLRVRGTEAFF.